This T cell receptor (beta chain) derives from a study of T-cell reconstitution after alpha-beta-depleted transplantation in children. Unique molecular identifiers were built into the TCRbeta library. TCRdb itself ran the PCR reads through MiXCR, one entry per CDR3 protein. The sample lists more than 550,000 distinct CDR3 sequences, 10% occurring once. Deletions cut 5 bases from V and 3 bases from J, with 17 bases between. This CDR3 is 15 amino acids long. The chain carries TRBV12-3 or TRBV12-4 and TRBJ2-7; no definite D call. The clonotype was recovered from a human donor who donated a stem cell graft to a child with acute myeloid leukemia. The sample consisted of PBMCs from the stem cell graft donor, taken from the stem cell graft. CDR3 nucleotide sequence: TGTGCCAGCAGTCGGCCACCTACCCAGATCTACGAGCAGTACTTC. It encodes CASSRPPTQIYEQYF.